The clone carrying this T cell receptor (beta chain) came up a few times. This sample is drawn from a study of blood T cell repertoires in COVID-19. Germline-derived CDR1 and CDR2 are MNHEY and SVGAGI. Trimming took 0 bases from V and 0 from J, leaving 6 bases between them. This CDR3 is built from 15 residues. The table came from immunoSEQ multiplex PCR; TCRdb's copy has only in-frame clones and leaves some out. The sample records 250,000 to 300,000 clones, about 76% being singletons. This rearrangement joins TRBV6-5 to TRBJ1-5; D gene uncertain. Material for sequencing was peripheral blood. The sequence was collected from a woman aged 60-70 years with active or convalescent COVID-19. CDR3 nucleotide sequence: TGTGCCAGCAGTTACTCAAGAGATAGCAATCAGCCCCAGCATTTT. Its translation: CASSYSRDSNQPQHF.